This entry describes one T cell receptor (beta chain). Its antigen specificity is not known. The record has no base qualities; no much larger clone is one base away. The treatment or condition label here, explained by the study, means: live attenuated yellow fever vaccine strain. A standard Ficoll-Paque protocol was used to isolate PBMCs from peripheral blood. Dynabeads CD4 and CD8 positive selection kits were used to isolate the CD4 and CD8 T-cell fractions. TriZol was used to extract RNA from bulk PBMCs, from CD4 and CD8 fractions, and from dextramer-positive and dextramer-negative fractions. This record comes from a study of T cells after yellow fever vaccination (dated by TCRdb to the late 2010s). About the study as a whole: Libraries from fractions with low cell numbers were prepared with the SMART-Seq v4 Ultra Low Input RNA kit. To follow T-cell clones before and after primary and booster YFV17D yellow fever vaccination, bulk TCR alpha and beta repertoires were sequenced over time. Two healthy male donors, one aged 18 to 30 and one aged 30 to 39 years, were included in the cohort. Bulk PBMC replicates and cell subsets were isolated from blood drawn at multiple timepoints before and after both primary and secondary immunization.

Study-wide conclusions, independent of this receptor: After the booster, most of the clones that had expanded following primary vaccination were detected again (96% of CD4 and around 88% of CD8), which suggests that memory was broadly maintained. The secondary T-cell response was found to be weaker but faster than the primary response, with a peak reached on day 5 rather than on day 15. Computational filtering was required because FACS-sorted repertoires could contain abundant contaminating clonotypes from the bulk population. A small share of clonotypes occurred in both CD4 and CD8 compartments, likely arising from convergent recombination. Because only two donors were included in the study, the extent to which the findings can be generalized is limited.

The listed sequencing device is Illumina NovaSeq 6000. TCR cDNA was made using 5'RACE template switching, a step that added a universal primer site and unique molecular identifiers. Priming for cDNA synthesis came from both the TCR alpha and TCR beta constant segments. Library amplification involved two PCR steps, and the second step added sample barcodes and sequencing adapters. Sequencing of libraries was done on Illumina HiSeq 2500 (2x100 bp) or NovaSeq (2x150 bp). On the study's bioinformatics: Demultiplexing of reads and collapsing into UMI consensus sequences were performed with MIGEC, and V(D)J alignment was carried out with MiXCR. Vaccine-responding clonotypes were identified with edgeR using replicate PBMC samples, with FDR below 0.01 and a log2 fold change above 5 up to day 15 being required. CD4 or CD8 identity was assigned to each bulk clonotype according to whether the clonotype was present at higher abundance in the sequenced CD4 repertoire or the sequenced CD8 repertoire. TCRdb trimmed the raw reads at Q25, called clones with MiXCR and kept productive beta chains. Rows with one shared CDR3 protein collapse into an entry with the most common genes and DNA. What appears here as the V and J calls and clone size reflects TCRdb's work, not the paper's. This sample holds about 340,000 distinct CDR3 sequences; about an eighth were observed only once. About 3% of the sample is held by the ten biggest clonotypes.

The TCR was taken from a man between 18 and 29 years old who received the YFV17D yellow fever vaccine. The starting material was CD4+ T cells sorted from PBMCs, obtained 15 days after the yellow fever booster vaccination.

The DNA sequence follows: TGTGCCAGCTCAGAAGACAGGGATGGTGAAAAACTGTTTTTT. This encodes CASSEDRDGEKLFF. The V and J segments used are TRBV18 and TRBJ1-4; 7 of the junction bases match TRBD1. For CDR1 and CDR2, the germline V gene lists KGHSH and LQKENI. After removal of 5 bases from V and 7 bases from J, the junction retains 7 bases not matched to a gene. The cysteine opens and the phenylalanine closes a CDR3 of 14 amino acids. Kept here is only the CDR3 DNA, which spans 42 bases and is read in frame from base 1.